Each of the 6 T cell receptor beta chains below was sequenced from the same sample in a study of shared clonotypes between healthy human individuals. Profiling relied on immunoSEQ multiplex PCR, and the TCRdb table lists in-frame clones only, not all of them. This sample has more than 2 million clones, with 95% found just once. Sequenced sample: naive CD4+ T cells sorted from blood. Documented subset: CD45RA+ positively selected. The receptors originated from a young man in good health.

The chain recombines TRBV18 with TRBJ2-1; D may correspond to TRBD1 or TRBD2 (5 bases each). Trimming cost V 4 bases and J 8 bases, with 12 bases left between them. CDR3 length: 13 amino acids. CDR1 and CDR2 from the germline V gene are KGHSH and LQKENI. In DNA, the CDR3 is TGTGCCAGCTCACGACGGGACGGCGATGAGCAGTTCTTC. Translated: CASSRRDGDEQFF.

This chain links TRBV29-1 with TRBJ2-7; no definite D call. The CDR3 runs 12 residues. Germline V CDR1 and CDR2: SQVTM, ANQGSEA. With 5 bases removed from V and 1 base from J, the gap between germline ends came to 9 bases. CDR3 in DNA: TGCAGCGTTCGGCAGGCGTCCTACGAGCAGTACTTC. Encoded protein: CSVRQASYEQYF.

This clone came up once. J is TRBJ1-2 and V is TRBV6-6; the D gene is possibly TRBD1 (5 bases). V gave up 4 bases and J gave up 1 base, with 16 bases separating them. CDR1 and CDR2 (germline): MNHNY, SVGAGI (reference sequence). The CDR3 runs 16 residues. DNA of the CDR3: TGTGCCAGCAGTTTTAGGACGGACACCTTTAACTATGGCTACACCTTC. Translation gives CASSFRTDTFNYGYTF.

This clone was observed a single time. The chain joins TRBV6-5 to TRBJ1-5, with a tentative D call TRBD1 (5 bases). With 5 bases removed from V and 0 bases from J, the gap between germline ends came to 11 bases. The CDR3 is 15 residues long. Germline loops: CDR1 MNHEY, CDR2 SVGAGI. The CDR3 DNA sequence: TGTGCCAGCAGTCTCCACAGGAGTAGCAATCAGCCCCAGCATTTT. Its translation: CASSLHRSSNQPQHF.

The V gene is TRBV11-2, the J gene TRBJ2-7; 12 nucleotides line up with TRBD2. CDR3 size: 13 residues. Germline V lookup: CDR1 SGHAT, CDR2 FQNNGV. The V segment lost 6 bases and the J segment 3 bases; nucleotides outside the gene matches: 0. The CDR3 nucleotides are TGTGCCAGCAGGACTAGCGGGGGCTACGAGCAGTACTTC. This translates into CASRTSGGYEQYF.

Written as DNA, the CDR3 is TGTGCCAGCAAGCATCGGGGTAGCGGGGGCAGCTCCTACAATGAGCAGTTCTTC. Its protein product is CASKHRGSGGSSYNEQFF. The gene calls are TRBV7-2 and TRBJ2-1, with 9 bases identical to TRBD2. The CDR3 runs to 18 residues. The germline gives CDR1 SGHTA, CDR2 FQGNSA. Trimming cost V 7 bases and J 0 bases; bases outside gene matches: 13.